This T cell receptor beta chain was identified in a study of shared clonotypes between healthy human individuals. Notes on the study in general: Only blood samples were collected, and tissue repertoires likely differ.

V lost 4 bases, J lost 5 bases, and 7 bases stayed unmatched. The germline V gene has CDR1 SGHDT and CDR2 YYEEEE. There are 15 residues in the CDR3. Adult donors, all healthy and HIV-negative, had no recent acute infections or vaccinations. This table comes from immunoSEQ multiplex PCR, and its TCRdb copy is limited to in-frame clones, with some not included. The repertoire holds 2.3 million or so clones, with more than 80% as singletons. In the case of this clone: Antigen specificity is unknown.

The sequence derives from a man between 18 and 29 years old in good health. Some clones in this sample may be carry-over from other donors' samples. Sequencing used naive CD4+ T cells from PBMCs. Stated subset: CD45RA+ positively selected. The chain couples TRBV5-6 to TRBJ2-5; 11 bases agree with TRBD1. Here the CDR3 reads CASSTGTGGRETQYF. DNA for the CDR3: TGTGCCAGCAGCACCGGGACAGGGGGAAGGGAGACCCAGTACTTC.